What follows describes a single T cell receptor beta chain. This specimen belongs to a study of tumour-infiltrating T cells in Burkitt lymphoma. The overall study: Repertoire clonality predicted overall and progression-free survival.

The CDR3 length is 15 residues. The germline V gene has CDR1 SGHKS and CDR2 YYEKEE (reference sequence). Trimming took 2 bases from V and 12 from J, leaving 23 bases between them. Some clones are missing from TCRdb's copy, which holds only in-frame ones; the method was immunoSEQ multiplex PCR. Counted here are more than 8,500 clones, less than 75% occurring once; the ten biggest clones make up about 5.2%. Sequenced: tumor tissue. This rearrangement joins TRBV5-5 to TRBJ1-2; D unclear. This clonotype was sampled from a human donor with diffuse large B-cell lymphoma. The CDR3 region is CASSFGQPGYGSDTF. Here the CDR3 DNA reads TGTGCCAGCAGCTTTGGGCAGCCTGGTTATGGTAGCGACACCTTC. Complete variable domain (other parts from reference TRBV5-5 and TRBJ1-2): DAGVTQSPTHLIKTRGQQVTLRCSPISGHKSVSWYQQVLGQGPQFIFQYYEKEERGRGNFPDRFSARQFPNYSSELNVNALLLGDSALYLCASSFGQPGYGSDTFGSGTRLTVV.